The 8 T cell receptor beta chains below were found in one sample sequenced in a study of T cell repertoires in cytomegalovirus infection. No cognate antigen is known for these TCRs. TCRdb recomputed calls from the reads with MiXCR, one row per CDR3 protein. The repertoire includes some 800,000 distinct CDR3 sequences, approximately 30% of them detected once, and 9.5% to 15% sits in the top ten. The material was cultured CD8+ T cells from PBMCs, obtained from culture after CMV antigen stimulation. The receptors come from a human donor in good health (CMV status not recorded). Some clones in this sample may be carry-over from other donors' samples.

This chain's CDR3 is CASSRATGEAFF. The CDR3, as DNA: TGTGCCAGCAGCCGTGCTACAGGAGAAGCTTTCTTT. The chain employs TRBV7-9 and TRBJ1-1; a possible D gene is TRBD1 (5 bases). The V gene's germline CDR1 is SEHNR and CDR2 FQNEAQ (reference sequence). V was shortened by 5 bases and J by 8 bases, with 12 bases between the two germline ends. The CDR3 has 12 amino acids.

The sample holds a few counts of this clonotype. The chain links TRBV28 to TRBJ2-3; the D gene is possibly TRBD1 (5 bases). Trimming took 5 bases from V and 7 from J, leaving 13 bases between them. CDR3 length: 13 amino acids. Germline V gene sequence: CDR1 MDHEN, CDR2 SYDVKM. The CDR3 DNA reads as TGTGCCAGCAGTCCGAAGACAGCCTATACGCAGTATTTT. Amino acid sequence: CASSPKTAYTQYF.

This clonotype was observed a few times. The chain links TRBV7-6 to TRBJ1-2; 7 nucleotides line up with TRBD1. CDR1 SGHVS and CDR2 FNYEAQ come from the germline V gene. The CDR3 is made up of 16 amino acids. V gave up 5 bases and J gave up 6 bases; unmatched junction bases: 15. In DNA, the CDR3 is TGTGCCAGCAGCACCGACCGCCTCGGGACAGTTGATGGCTACACCTTC. Encoded protein: CASSTDRLGTVDGYTF.

V usage is TRBV9 and J usage is TRBJ2-2, with D perhaps matching TRBD2 (5 bases). CDR1 and CDR2 (germline): SGDLS, YYNGEE. The CDR3 has 15 residues. V lost 0 bases, J lost 3 bases, and 9 bases lay in between. The CDR3 DNA reads as TGTGCCAGCAGCGTAGAGCTAGCCTACACCGGGGAGCTGTTTTTT. It translates to CASSVELAYTGELFF. The full variable domain, its missing parts supplied by reference TRBV9 and TRBJ2-2, is DSGVTQTPKHLITATGQRVTLRCSPRSGDLSVYWYQQSLDQGLQFLIQYYNGEERAKGNILERFSAQQFPDLHSELNLSSLELGDSALYFCASSVELAYTGELFFGEGSRLTVL.

V and J are TRBV5-6 and TRBJ1-5; tentatively, D is TRBD1 (5 bases). V was pared by 4 bases and J by 4 bases, with 6 bases between. Germline V lookup: CDR1 SGHDT, CDR2 YYEEEE. The CDR3 is 12 amino acids. In DNA, the CDR3 is TGTGCCAGCAGCGCAGGGAATCAGCCCCAGCATTTT. The encoded protein is CASSAGNQPQHF. Full variable domain (missing parts from reference TRBV5-6 and TRBJ1-5): DAGVTQSPTHLIKTRGQQVTLRCSPKSGHDTVSWYQQALGQGPQFIFQYYEEEERQRGNFPDRFSGHQFPNYSSELNVNALLLGDSALYLCASSAGNQPQHFGDGTRLSIL.

This clonotype has only a few counts. The V gene is TRBV4-2, the J gene TRBJ1-1; 9 nucleotides align to TRBD1. Germline V gene data show CDR1 as LGHNA and CDR2 as YNFKEQ. The CDR3 totals 14 residues. The junction had 7 bases not matched to a gene; V was cut back by 6 bases and J by 5 bases. The CDR3: CASREGQGRTEAFF. As DNA, the CDR3 is TGTGCCAGCAGAGAGGGACAGGGAAGAACTGAAGCTTTCTTT.

This clonotype was observed a handful of times. CDR3 sequence reads: CASSLGRAGNYGYTF. DNA of the CDR3: TGTGCCAGCAGCTTAGGCAGGGCCGGGAACTATGGCTACACCTTC. The gene calls are TRBV7-9 and TRBJ1-2; a possible D gene is TRBD1 (5 bases). CDR1 and CDR2 from the germline V gene are SEHNR and FQNEAQ (reference sequence). The V gene lost 1 base and the J gene lost 2 bases, with 11 bases spanning the gap. The CDR3 consists of 15 residues.

This chain links TRBV7-6 with TRBJ2-1, with 12 bases aligning to TRBD2. This CDR3 has 15 residues. The trim removed 5 bases at V and 8 bases at J, leaving 7 bases unmatched. Germline-derived CDR1 and CDR2 are SGHVS and FNYEAQ. CDR3 DNA sequence: TGTGCCAGCAGCCGCCGACTAGCGGGGGTCTATGAGCAGTTCTTC. Its translation: CASSRRLAGVYEQFF.